Below, 18 T cell receptor beta chains from the same sample are listed, as sequenced in a study of graft-versus-host responses after intestinal transplantation (dated by TCRdb to the early 2020s). The protocol used for the library was the immunoSEQ multiplex PCR assay. Entries here come from immuneACCESS through TCRdb and include only in-frame sequences with V and J called. Some clones fail to appear in such tables; in the studies checked, an unresolved V gene covers under half of the shortfall, and the cause of the remainder is unknown. The table for this sample lists roughly 100,000 clones; 90% to 95% of them were counted only once. Approximately 1.2% of the sample goes to the ten largest clones. These receptors' targets are unknown. The time point label of this sample denotes: cells obtained before transplantation from donor or recipient. The starting material was unstimulated CD8+ T cells sorted from spleen or lymph node cells, obtained before intestinal transplant. The receptors derive from a human donor who received an intestinal transplant.

V is TRBV6-5 and J is TRBJ2-7, with TRBD1 matching 7 bases. The ends lost 8 bases at V and 0 bases at J; junction bases unmatched: 4. The CDR3 totals 13 residues. In germline, CDR1 is MNHEY, CDR2 SVGAGI. CDR3 sequence: CASRTGSSYEQYF. The CDR3 region has the DNA TGTGCCAGCCGGACAGGCAGCTCCTACGAGCAGTACTTC.

In DNA, the CDR3 is TGTGCCAGCAGTTTGGGTAGCGGGCCCTACAATGAGCAGTTCTTC. Translated: CASSLGSGPYNEQFF. V gene TRBV27 combines with J gene TRBJ2-1; 7 bases match TRBD2. CDR1 MNHEY and CDR2 SMNVEV come from the germline V gene (reference sequence). The J segment lost 2 bases and the V segment lost 3 bases, leaving 4 bases of the junction unmatched. This CDR3 has 15 residues.

The chain uses TRBV21-1 and TRBJ2-1; TRBD2 was called by the table and not checked on the DNA. TRBV21-1 has pseudogene status. The CDR3 covers 19 residues. The CDR3 nucleotides are TGTGCCAGCAGCAAACTGCGCGGGGGGCCGACACACTCCTACAATGAGCAGTTCTTC. It translates to CASSKLRGGPTHSYNEQFF.

This clone was observed once. The rearrangement joins TRBV5-6 to TRBJ2-1, with D maybe TRBD1 (6 bases). The CDR3 runs 12 residues. V lost 6 bases and J lost 7, with 11 bases in between. Germline V gene lookup returns CDR1 SGHDT and CDR2 YYEEEE. This chain's CDR3 is CASMQGLNEQFF. In nucleotides, the CDR3 is TGTGCCAGCATGCAGGGGTTGAATGAGCAGTTCTTC.

This clone was recorded once. This chain joins TRBV9 and TRBJ1-1; possibly TRBD1 for D (6 bases). This CDR3 has 14 residues. Trimming stripped 4 bases from V and 8 bases from J, with 18 bases between. The germline V gene has CDR1 SGDLS and CDR2 YYNGEE. CDR3 region: CASSPRSTGPEAFF. DNA of the CDR3: TGTGCCAGCAGCCCGCGGTCTACAGGGCCCGAAGCTTTCTTT.

The rearrangement links TRBV4-1 to TRBJ1-1, with 9 bases identical to TRBD1. Losses at the gene ends were 4 bases for V and 8 bases for J; bases not matched to a gene: 5. The CDR3 loop spans 13 amino acids. Per the germline V gene, CDR1 is MGHRA and CDR2 is YSYEKL. Here the CDR3 DNA reads TGCGCCAGCAGCCCCCATGGGACAGGGGAAGCTTTCTTT. Amino acid sequence: CASSPHGTGEAFF.

This clone has more than one count but fewer than ten. This rearrangement joins TRBV19 to TRBJ2-1; tentatively, D is TRBD2 (6 bases). Per germline, CDR1 LNHDA and CDR2 SQIVND (reference sequence). This CDR3 has 12 amino acids. Deletions cut 1 base from V and 13 bases from J, with 11 bases between. This CDR3 reads CASSIGLGDQFF. CDR3 coding DNA: TGTGCCAGTAGTATAGGACTAGGGGATCAGTTCTTC.

The chain joins TRBV9 to TRBJ2-2, with 10 bases aligning to TRBD2. The CDR3 sequence is 16 residues long. Germline V CDR1 and CDR2: SGDLS, YYNGEE. J was trimmed by 0 bases and V by 4 bases; bases with no gene match: 3. The CDR3 loop is CASSPSGGANTGELFF. The CDR3 DNA follows: TGTGCCAGCAGCCCAAGCGGGGGGGCGAACACCGGGGAGCTGTTTTTT.

This chain connects TRBV19 to TRBJ1-1; tentatively, D is TRBD1 (5 bases). The CDR3 runs 12 residues. With 9 bases removed from V and 8 bases from J, the gap between germline ends came to 16 bases. Per germline, CDR1 LNHDA and CDR2 SQIVND (reference sequence). In DNA form, the CDR3 reads TGTGCCAGCCAGGGAGGATGGTCGGAAGCTTTCTTT. Translated, it gives CASQGGWSEAFF.

This sequence joins TRBV11-2 and TRBJ2-1; D is perhaps TRBD1 (6 bases). The germline V gene has CDR1 SGHAT and CDR2 FQNNGV. V lost 0 bases, J lost 2 bases, and 14 bases lay in between. The CDR3 extends over 17 amino acids. This CDR3 reads CASSLETGHRTYNEQFF. Here the CDR3 DNA reads TGTGCCAGCAGCTTAGAGACAGGACACCGCACCTACAATGAGCAGTTCTTC.

The V and J genes are TRBV30 and TRBJ1-3; D is ambiguous. Trimming cost V 3 bases and J 2 bases, with 8 bases left between them. The CDR3 is 13 amino acids. Looked up from germline, CDR1 is GTSNPN and CDR2 is SVGIG (reference sequence). The CDR3 DNA reads as TGTGCCTGGAGCACGGGAACTGGAAACACCATATATTTT. Its translation: CAWSTGTGNTIYF. The variable domain in full, completed from reference TRBV30 and TRBJ1-3, reads SQTIHQWPATLVQPVGSPLSLECTVEGTSNPNLYWYRQAAGRGLQLLFYSVGIGQISSEVPQNLSASRPQDRQFILSSKKLLLSDSGFYLCAWSTGTGNTIYFGEGSWLTVV.

V gene TRBV19 combines with J gene TRBJ1-1; a weak D match, TRBD1 (6 bases). Trimming shortened V by 6 bases and J by 4 bases, and 15 bases separated the two germline ends. Germline CDR1 and CDR2: LNHDA and SQIVND (reference sequence). There are 14 residues in the CDR3. In DNA form, the CDR3 reads TGTGCCAGTAGCCTAGGAGGGGGTCCCACTGAAGCTTTCTTT. This translates into CASSLGGGPTEAFF.

This clone came up once. The conserved closing phenylalanine or tryptophan is absent in this CDR3, likely reflecting a read error. No DNA is shown, since the ends of the CDR3 on it are uncertain; the CDR3 is the one TCRdb lists. This chain joins TRBV10-2 and TRBJ1-1. The CDR3 comprises 12 residues, both ends counted. Germline V CDR1 and CDR2: WSHSY, SAAADI. This CDR3 reads CASSIRFTLEEL.

The chain couples TRBV19 to TRBJ1-4; 8 bases match TRBD1. This CDR3 region has 17 residues. V lost 0 bases and J lost 3; bases outside the gene matches: 6. Germline V CDR1 and CDR2: LNHDA, SQIVND (reference sequence). The CDR3 nucleotides are TGTGCCAGTAGTATAGACGGCAGGGGGCCTGCTAATGAAAAACTGTTTTTT. Amino acids: CASSIDGRGPANEKLFF. The full variable domain, in which reference TRBV19 and TRBJ1-4 provide the parts outside the CDR3, is DGGITQSPKYLFRKEGQNVTLSCEQNLNHDAMYWYRQDPGQGLRLIYYSQIVNDFQKGDIAEGYSVSREKKESFPLTVTSAQKNPTAFYLCASSIDGRGPANEKLFFGSGTQLSVL.

The chain links TRBV5-8 to TRBJ2-2; maybe TRBD1 (8 bases). Trimming stripped 3 bases from V and 6 bases from J, with 15 bases between. The CDR3 extends over 15 amino acids. Germline V gene sequence: CDR1 SGHTS, CDR2 YDEGEE. The CDR3 nucleotides are TGTGCCAGCAGCTACGGACAGGGAGGGTCCGGGGAGCTGTTTTTT. It translates to CASSYGQGGSGELFF.

This chain uses TRBV4-1 with TRBJ1-2; 7 bases line up with TRBD1. Germline V gene sequence: CDR1 MGHRA, CDR2 YSYEKL. Trimming cost V 2 bases and J 4 bases; bases outside gene matches: 10. The CDR3 extends over 16 amino acids. The CDR3 reads CASSQKLTGQGYGYTF. Written as DNA, the CDR3 is TGCGCCAGCAGCCAAAAATTGACAGGGCAGGGCTATGGCTACACCTTC.

This clone showed up just once. V and J are TRBV9 and TRBJ1-2; 8 bases are shared with TRBD1. The CDR3 consists of 16 residues. V was pared by 3 bases and J by 4 bases, with 11 bases of the junction left unmatched. Germline assignment: CDR1 SGDLS and CDR2 YYNGEE. In nucleotides, the CDR3 is TGTGCCAGCAGCGCTTCAGACAGGGGACGTGCCTATGGCTACACCTTC. Translating it yields CASSASDRGRAYGYTF. The whole variable domain, remainder taken from reference TRBV9 and TRBJ1-2, is DSGVTQTPKHLITATGQRVTLRCSPRSGDLSVYWYQQSLDQGLQFLIQYYNGEERAKGNILERFSAQQFPDLHSELNLSSLELGDSALYFCASSASDRGRAYGYTFGSGTRLTVV.

The gene calls are TRBV25-1 and TRBJ2-3; weak D call: TRBD2 (5 bases). V lost 2 bases to trimming and J lost 6 bases, with 21 bases between them. Germline V gene sequence: CDR1 MGHDK, CDR2 SYGVNS. The CDR3 runs to 17 residues. As DNA, the CDR3 is TGTGCCAGCAGTGAAACTTCCCCAGTAAGCGGTTGGGATACGCAGTATTTT. This gives the protein CASSETSPVSGWDTQYF.